This entry lists 27 T cell receptor beta chains sequenced from one sample in a study of CD8 T cells in ankylosing spondylitis. Which antigens these TCRs recognize remains unknown. Study-wide points: Characteristic of ankylosing spondylitis blood, it appeared, was a TCR beta motif comprising about eight highly homologous variants.

TCRdb re-called the 5' RACE reads with MiXCR, one entry per CDR3 protein. The data hold fewer than 450,000 distinct CDR3 sequences, with 17% observed a single time. Input material: blood, either unsorted or a sorted T cell fraction (not recorded which). The receptors come from a male donor with ankylosing spondylitis.

The chain employs TRBV7-2 and TRBJ2-7; TRBD2 might be the D (5 bases). Germline CDR1 and CDR2: SGHTA and FQGNSA. With 3 bases removed from V and 5 bases from J, the gap between germline ends came to 11 bases. This CDR3 region has 13 residues. The CDR3 nucleotides read TGTGCCAGCAGCTTGACTAAGGACCACGAGCAGTACTTC. This translates into CASSLTKDHEQYF.

At least ten counts were recorded for this clonotype. The chain is built from TRBV20-1 and TRBJ1-6, with 8 bases matching TRBD1. Trimming removed 3 bases from V and 4 bases from J; junction bases left unmatched: 8. This CDR3 has 16 residues. Germline assignment: CDR1 DFQATT and CDR2 SNEGSKA (reference sequence). The DNA of the CDR3 is TGCAGTGCTAGCCTGAACGGACAGGGTTATAATTCACCCCTCCACTTT. Its translation is CSASLNGQGYNSPLHF.

This clonotype was observed a few times. This chain uses TRBV9 with TRBJ2-7, with 8 positions matching TRBD1. The germline V gene encodes CDR1 SGDLS and CDR2 YYNGEE. The V segment lost 3 bases and the J segment 3 bases; nucleotides outside the gene matches: 5. This CDR3 is built from 14 residues. CDR3 sequence (DNA): TGTGCCAGCAGCGCCCGACAGGGGCTCTACGAGCAGTACTTC. This gives the protein CASSARQGLYEQYF.

The chain uses TRBV2 and TRBJ2-1; no clear D. The germline V gene has CDR1 SNHLY and CDR2 FYNNEI. The CDR3 loop spans 15 amino acids. V was pared by 8 bases and J by 0 bases, with 14 bases between. The CDR3 is CASAPGLSSYNEQFF. The CDR3, as DNA: TGTGCCAGCGCTCCAGGCCTGAGCTCCTACAATGAGCAGTTCTTC.

The chain couples TRBV6-1 to TRBJ1-6; unclear D gene. Germline V CDR1 and CDR2: MNHNS, SASEGT. CDR3 length: 14 residues. V was trimmed by 7 bases and J by 7 bases, leaving 14 bases between them. The CDR3, as DNA: TGTGCCAGCACCTATCCCGACCCGAATTCACCCCTCCACTTT. This encodes CASTYPDPNSPLHF.

This clonotype was recorded at least ten times. The gene calls are TRBV25-1 and TRBJ2-3, with D perhaps matching TRBD1 (6 bases). This CDR3 is 11 amino acids long. V lost 6 bases, J lost 8 bases, and 9 bases lay in between. CDR1 and CDR2 from the germline V gene are MGHDK and SYGVNS. The CDR3 bases are TGTGCCAGCAGCCCAGGGGCTACGCAGTATTTT. This sequence encodes CASSPGATQYF.

There are a few counts of this clonotype. The chain recombines TRBV24-1 with TRBJ1-3; D not resolved. The CDR3 is made up of 16 amino acids. Germline CDR1 KGHDR, CDR2 SFDVKD. Trimming removed 4 bases from V and 0 bases from J, with 12 bases in between. The CDR3 is CATSDPDPRSGNTIYF. Written as DNA, the CDR3 is TGTGCCACCAGTGACCCAGACCCACGCTCTGGAAACACCATATATTTT.

This clonotype has just a few counts. The CDR3 is CSARASGRVSDTEAFF. The CDR3 DNA reads TGCAGTGCTAGAGCATCCGGCAGGGTTTCGGACACTGAAGCTTTCTTT. The chain combines TRBV20-1 with TRBJ1-1, with D perhaps matching TRBD1 (5 bases). V dropped 1 base and J dropped 3 bases, with 18 bases sitting between them. Germline V CDR1 and CDR2: DFQATT, SNEGSKA (reference sequence). This CDR3 region has 16 residues.

This clonotype has more than one count but fewer than ten. The chain is built from TRBV19 and TRBJ1-6; D uncertain. The CDR3 has 16 residues. V lost 6 bases and J 9 bases, leaving 21 bases between the germline ends. The germline CDR1 and CDR2 sequences are LNHDA and SQIVND (reference sequence). In nucleotides, the CDR3 is TGTGCCAGTAGGGGATCCCAGGCCGACTGGATTTCACCCCTCCACTTT. Translated: CASRGSQADWISPLHF.

This clonotype was seen only a few times. This chain's CDR3 is CASKTGLTNTEAFF. The CDR3 region has the DNA TGTGCCAGCAAGACGGGACTCACAAACACTGAAGCTTTCTTT. The chain combines TRBV2 with TRBJ1-1; TRBD1 is a possible D gene (5 bases). V lost 7 bases and J lost 2, with 14 bases in between. The CDR3 is 14 residues long. Per the germline V gene, CDR1 is SNHLY and CDR2 is FYNNEI.

This clonotype was found a few times. The V call is TRBV20-1, the J call TRBJ2-2, with TRBD1 as a possible D gene (5 bases). Germline-derived CDR1 and CDR2 are DFQATT and SNEGSKA (reference sequence). The CDR3 spans 16 residues. Trimming stripped 2 bases from V and 0 bases from J, with 13 bases between. CDR3 loop: CSARTGPKSNTGELFF. The CDR3 bases are TGCAGTGCTAGAACAGGACCGAAGTCGAACACCGGGGAGCTGTTTTTT.

The chain carries TRBV6-6 and TRBJ2-6; D might be TRBD2 (6 bases). The CDR3 has 15 amino acids. The germline V and J ends were trimmed by 2 bases and 2 bases, with 7 bases remaining between them. In germline, CDR1 is MNHNY, CDR2 SVGAGI (reference sequence). CDR3 residues: CASSYGGTGANVLTF. CDR3 sequence (DNA): TGTGCCAGCAGTTACGGAGGGACTGGGGCCAACGTCCTGACTTTC.

This clonotype has only a few counts. This chain uses TRBV7-3 with TRBJ2-2; unclear D gene. CDR3 length: 12 amino acids. Trimming left V 1 base short and J 7 bases short, with 4 bases between. Germline CDR1 reads SGHTA; CDR2 reads FQGTGA. The DNA of the CDR3 is TGTGCCAGCAGCTTAAAGGGCGGGGAGCTGTTTTTT. Translation: CASSLKGGELFF.

The genes are TRBV14 and TRBJ1-1; D uncertain. V was cut by 0 bases and J by 4 bases, with 12 bases left in between. CDR3 length equals 15 residues. From germline, CDR1 is SGHDN and CDR2 FVKESK. The CDR3 is CASSQDAGGFTEAFF. CDR3 nucleotide sequence: TGTGCCAGCAGCCAAGATGCGGGAGGATTCACTGAAGCTTTCTTT. The complete variable domain, with remaining parts taken from reference TRBV14 and TRBJ1-1, reads EAGVTQFPSHSVIEKGQTVTLRCDPISGHDNLYWYRRVMGKEIKFLLHFVKESKQDESGMPNNRFLAERTGGTYSTLKVQPAELEDSGVYFCASSQDAGGFTEAFFGQGTRLTVV.

This clonotype was found many times. This rearrangement joins TRBV10-3 to TRBJ2-2; D is perhaps TRBD1 (5 bases). This CDR3 is built from 15 residues. Germline V gene sequence: CDR1 ENHRY, CDR2 SYGVKD. The germline V and J ends were trimmed by 2 bases and 6 bases, with 13 bases remaining between them. The CDR3 loop reads CAISEGQGSSGELFF. CDR3 nucleotides: TGTGCCATCAGTGAGGGCCAGGGAAGCTCCGGGGAGCTGTTTTTT.

This chain uses TRBV7-8 with TRBJ2-3, with D perhaps TRBD2 (6 bases). The CDR3 consists of 16 residues. The germline V and J ends were trimmed by 6 bases and 1 base, with 17 bases remaining between them. CDR1 is SGHVS and CDR2 is FQNEAQ in the germline V gene. For the CDR3, the DNA is TGTGCCAGCAGTCCCCCGCTGAGGGAGGGCACAGATACGCAGTATTTT. As protein: CASSPPLREGTDTQYF.

The rearrangement joins TRBV6-1 to TRBJ2-3; 10 bases are a match to TRBD1. Per germline, CDR1 MNHNS and CDR2 SASEGT. V lost 10 bases to trimming and J lost 10 bases; unmatched junction nucleotides: 14. This CDR3 is 14 amino acids long. In nucleotides, the CDR3 is TGTGCCATCTTAAAGGGACAGGGGTCCCTTCCGCAGTATTTT. Its protein product is CAILKGQGSLPQYF.

This clonotype was recorded a few times. The gene calls are TRBV20-1 and TRBJ1-1; a possible D gene is TRBD1 (6 bases). Trimming left V 5 bases short and J 3 bases short, with 13 bases between. The germline gives CDR1 DFQATT, CDR2 SNEGSKA (reference sequence). The CDR3 runs 13 residues. This chain's CDR3 is CSARRQVYTEAFF. The CDR3 DNA sequence: TGCAGTGCTCGGCGACAGGTCTACACTGAAGCTTTCTTT.

On this clonotype: A read error may explain this, as a much larger clone is one base away. The chain recombines TRBV20-1 with TRBJ2-3; the match to TRBD2 covers 10 bases. The CDR3 covers 15 residues. In germline, CDR1 is DFQATT, CDR2 SNEGSKA (reference sequence). V lost 6 bases, J lost 0 bases, and 6 bases stayed unmatched. The CDR3 DNA follows: TGCAGTGCCATGCTAGCGGGGGTTAGCACAGATACGCAGTATTTT. Its protein is CSAMLAGVSTDTQYF.

This clonotype was found many times. The chain uses TRBV7-8 and TRBJ1-5; no reliable D call. The length of the CDR3 is 15 residues. Germline V CDR1 and CDR2: SGHVS, FQNEAQ. Trimming cost V 5 bases and J 0 bases, with 11 bases left between them. The CDR3 loop is CASSRSSNSNQPQHF. The CDR3 DNA reads as TGTGCCAGCAGCCGTTCGAGTAATAGCAATCAGCCCCAGCATTTT.

This clonotype was detected only a few times. V gene TRBV20-1 combines with J gene TRBJ2-1; TRBD2 matches at 9 bases. Germline V gene data show CDR1 as DFQATT and CDR2 as SNEGSKA (reference sequence). The CDR3 has 16 residues. J was trimmed by 9 bases and V by 2 bases; bases with no gene match: 14. CDR3 sequence (DNA): TGCAGTGCTAGAAACCCGGGGGTAGCGGGAGAGGGTGAGCAGTTCTTC. It specifies CSARNPGVAGEGEQFF.

This clonotype was found a few times. This chain uses TRBV12-3 or TRBV12-4 with TRBJ2-5; 7 nucleotides agree with TRBD2. With V trimmed by 5 bases and J by 1 base, 7 bases remained unmatched. The CDR3 runs 15 residues. The DNA for the CDR3 is TGTGCCAGCAGTGATCCGCCTAGCGGCCAAGAGACCCAGTACTTC. Amino acids: CASSDPPSGQETQYF.

CDR3 residues: CSARSRGNQPQHF. Here the CDR3 DNA reads TGCAGTGCTAGAAGCAGGGGAAACCAGCCCCAGCATTTT. The chain uses TRBV20-1 and TRBJ1-5; D may be TRBD1 (6 bases). CDR3 length: 13 amino acids. V gave up 2 bases and J gave up 7 bases, with 12 bases separating them. Germline V gives CDR1 DFQATT, CDR2 SNEGSKA (reference sequence).

The chain recombines TRBV11-1 with TRBJ2-3; D may correspond to TRBD1 or TRBD2 (5 bases each). V dropped 1 base and J dropped 2 bases, with 19 bases sitting between them. Looked up from germline, CDR1 is SGHAT and CDR2 is FQDESV (reference sequence). The CDR3 has 18 residues. In DNA, the CDR3 is TGTGCCAGCAGCTTAGGTGGGGCTAGCAGAAGAATCACAGATACGCAGTATTTT. The encoded protein is CASSLGGASRRITDTQYF.

This clonotype showed up many times. This rearrangement joins TRBV5-1 to TRBJ2-7; D is possibly TRBD2 (5 bases). This CDR3 comprises 13 residues. Germline-derived CDR1 and CDR2 are SGHRS and YFSETQ. The V end lost 0 bases, the J end lost 3 bases, and 7 bases lay between the germline ends. The CDR3 protein is CASSLVAGYEQYF. CDR3 sequence (DNA): TGCGCCAGCAGCTTGGTTGCGGGCTACGAGCAGTACTTC.

This clonotype was seen more than once but under ten times. J is TRBJ1-1 and V is TRBV29-1; D is possibly TRBD1 (5 bases). Trimming left V 5 bases short and J 0 bases short, with 16 bases between. The CDR3 spans 15 residues. The germline V gene encodes CDR1 SQVTM and CDR2 ANQGSEA. CDR3 bases: TGCAGCGTTTCCAGGGAGGGGCAAATGAACACTGAAGCTTTCTTT. Protein: CSVSREGQMNTEAFF.

Only a few counts were recorded for this clonotype. The J gene is TRBJ2-3, the V gene TRBV7-6; D is ambiguous. Germline loops: CDR1 SGHVS, CDR2 FNYEAQ. The CDR3 loop spans 14 amino acids. Between the trimmed V and J ends, which lost 5 bases and 2 bases, there was a span of 11 bases. The CDR3 here is CASSVLSITDTQYF. CDR3 DNA sequence: TGTGCCAGCAGCGTATTATCGATCACAGATACGCAGTATTTT.